The next 5 T cell receptor beta chains were all read from a single sample in a study of CD8 T cells in ankylosing spondylitis. General study results and limits: Typical of ankylosing spondylitis blood, it appeared, was a TCR beta motif of eight highly homologous variants.

TCRdb called the 5' RACE reads again in MiXCR, with one record for every CDR3 protein. Of around 540,000 distinct CDR3 sequences detected, about 13% appear once; the ten largest clones hold approximately 6.2%. What these receptors recognize is not known. The sequenced sample was blood, either unsorted or a sorted T cell fraction (not recorded which). The receptor set was obtained from a male donor with ankylosing spondylitis.

The J gene is TRBJ2-1, the V gene TRBV5-6; TRBD2 matches at 13 bases. Germline V gives CDR1 SGHDT, CDR2 YYEEEE. Germline trimming cut 2 bases from V and 5 bases from J; bases unmatched to any gene: 7. The CDR3 spans 17 residues. In DNA form, the CDR3 reads TGTGCCAGCAGCTTCGGACTAGCGGGAGACCAGGACAATGAGCAGTTCTTC. Translating it yields CASSFGLAGDQDNEQFF.

This clonotype was counted many times. The genes are TRBV6-2 or TRBV6-3 and TRBJ2-7; D could derive from TRBD1 or TRBD2 (6 bases each). The germline V gene encodes CDR1 MNHEY and CDR2 SVGEGT. The V and J ends lost 6 bases and 2 bases respectively, with 20 bases between them. The CDR3 has 16 amino acids. The CDR3 sequence is CASSYDAGHQTYEQYV. The CDR3 nucleotides read TGTGCCAGCAGCTACGATGCGGGACACCAAACCTACGAGCAGTACGTC.

The CDR3 DNA follows: TGCAGTGCTAGACCATCGGGACCCGGCCATAATTCACCCCTCCACTTT. It codes for CSARPSGPGHNSPLHF. The rearrangement links TRBV20-1 to TRBJ1-6; a weak D match, TRBD1 (5 bases). Germline lookup yields CDR1 DFQATT and CDR2 SNEGSKA (reference sequence). V was pared by 2 bases and J by 5 bases, with 16 bases between. This CDR3 has 16 amino acids.

This clonotype was detected many times. The V and J genes are TRBV10-3 and TRBJ2-5; perhaps TRBD1 as D (6 bases). There are 12 residues in the CDR3. The V end was cut by 9 bases, the J end by 3 bases, with 11 bases between. Germline assignment: CDR1 ENHRY and CDR2 SYGVKD. CDR3 region: CAIKGVEETQYF. CDR3 in DNA: TGTGCCATTAAGGGGGTTGAAGAGACCCAGTACTTC.

This clonotype was counted once. The chain couples TRBV10-1 to TRBJ2-2; D gene unclear. The CDR3 is made up of 14 amino acids. Per the germline V gene, CDR1 is WNHNN and CDR2 is SYGVQD (reference sequence). The germline V and J ends were trimmed by 6 bases and 3 bases, with 11 bases remaining between them. In DNA form, the CDR3 reads TGCGCCAGCAGCCCGAAAGGGTACACCGGGGAGCTGTTTTTT. Translating it yields CASSPKGYTGELFF.